This TCR beta chain stems from a study of T cells after posttransplantation cyclophosphamide. The CDR3 covers 16 residues. The germline V gene encodes CDR1 LNHDA and CDR2 SQIVND (reference sequence). With 5 bases clipped from V and 6 bases from J, the junction kept 14 bases outside the gene matches. Cells defined as naive were viable CD3+CD4+ or CD3+CD8+ and CCR7+CD45RA+CD45RO-CD95-CD27+CD28+. Study outcomes and limitations: Skin or GI-infiltrating T cells shared few TRB sequences with blood. Donor CD8+ memory clones often dominated recipient blood repertoires at later times. Recipient CMV seropositivity and CMV reactivation strongly tracked TRB clonality.

Using immunoSEQ multiplex PCR, the repertoire was profiled, and TCRdb retains in-frame clones only, with some absent. The table shows some 20,000 clones, with under 99% occurring only once. Regarding this clone: The antigen is unknown.

Sequences were obtained from naive CD4+ T cells sorted from PBMCs. The chain carries TRBV19 and TRBJ2-3; the match to TRBD1 covers 7 bases. This TCR was recovered from a man aged 35-49 years in good health, CMV-negative, and a related stem cell transplant donor. This CDR3 is CASSLLNRGSEDTQYF. CDR3 DNA sequence: TGTGCCAGTAGTCTGTTAAACAGGGGTTCGGAGGATACGCAGTATTTT.